This T cell receptor beta chain was identified in a study of blood T cell repertoires in COVID-19. The overall study: Sample material is recorded as cDNA or gDNA derived from T cells, B-cell-depleted T cells, or PBMCs.

Generated by immunoSEQ multiplex PCR, the TCRdb table keeps only in-frame clones and is missing some. The table has around 60,000 clones, 88% seen once. Germline V gene data show CDR1 as MNHEY and CDR2 as SVGAGI. There are 12 residues in the CDR3. V lost 6 bases, J lost 8 bases, and 13 bases lay in between. Sequencing was carried out using peripheral blood. This receptor was obtained from a man aged 50 or older with active COVID-19. V is TRBV6-5 and J is TRBJ1-2; weak D call: TRBD1 (5 bases). The CDR3 coding sequence is TGTGCCAGCAGATCCAGGGTATACGGCTACACCTTC. This encodes CASRSRVYGYTF.